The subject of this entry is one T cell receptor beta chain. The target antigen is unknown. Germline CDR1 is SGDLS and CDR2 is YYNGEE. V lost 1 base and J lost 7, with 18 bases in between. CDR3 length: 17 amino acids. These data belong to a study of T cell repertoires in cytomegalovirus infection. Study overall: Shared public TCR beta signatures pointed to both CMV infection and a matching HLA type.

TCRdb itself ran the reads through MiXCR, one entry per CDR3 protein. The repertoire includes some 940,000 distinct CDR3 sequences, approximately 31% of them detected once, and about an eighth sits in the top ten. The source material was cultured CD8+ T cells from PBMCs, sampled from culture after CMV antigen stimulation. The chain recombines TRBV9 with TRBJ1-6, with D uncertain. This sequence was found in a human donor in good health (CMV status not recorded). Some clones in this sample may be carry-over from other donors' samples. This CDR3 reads CASSVHSGPGGNSPLHF. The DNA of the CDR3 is TGTGCCAGCAGCGTACATTCCGGGCCCGGAGGAAATTCACCCCTCCACTTT.